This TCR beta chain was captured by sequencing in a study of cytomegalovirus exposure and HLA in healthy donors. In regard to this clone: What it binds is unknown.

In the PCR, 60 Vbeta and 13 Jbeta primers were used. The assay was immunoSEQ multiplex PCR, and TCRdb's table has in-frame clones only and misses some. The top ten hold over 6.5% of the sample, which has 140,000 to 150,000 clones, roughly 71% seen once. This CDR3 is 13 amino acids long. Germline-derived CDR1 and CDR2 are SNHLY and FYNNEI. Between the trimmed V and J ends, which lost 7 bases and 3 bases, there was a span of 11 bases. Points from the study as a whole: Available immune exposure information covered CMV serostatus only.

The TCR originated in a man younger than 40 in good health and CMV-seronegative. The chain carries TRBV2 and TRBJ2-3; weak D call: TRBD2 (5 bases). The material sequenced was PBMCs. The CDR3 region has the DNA TGTGCCAGCATTCGGGAACATACAGATACGCAGTATTTT. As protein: CASIREHTDTQYF.